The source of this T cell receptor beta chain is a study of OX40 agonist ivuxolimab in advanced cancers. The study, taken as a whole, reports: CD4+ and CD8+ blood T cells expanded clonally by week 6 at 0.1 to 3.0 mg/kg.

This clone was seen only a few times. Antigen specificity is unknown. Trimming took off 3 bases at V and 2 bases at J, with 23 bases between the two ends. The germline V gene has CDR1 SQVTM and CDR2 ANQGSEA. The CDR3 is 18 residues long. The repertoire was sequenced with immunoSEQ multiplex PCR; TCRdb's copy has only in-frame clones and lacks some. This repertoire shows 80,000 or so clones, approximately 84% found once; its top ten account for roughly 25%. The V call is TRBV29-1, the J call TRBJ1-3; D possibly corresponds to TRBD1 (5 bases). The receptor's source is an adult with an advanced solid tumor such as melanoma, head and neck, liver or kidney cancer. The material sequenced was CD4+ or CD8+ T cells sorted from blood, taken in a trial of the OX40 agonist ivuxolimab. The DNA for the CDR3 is TGCAGCGTTGAGACGTTAGGGACGGTTTCGGGCGCTGGAAACACCATATATTTT. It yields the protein CSVETLGTVSGAGNTIYF.